These T cell receptor beta chains were read from a single sample in a study of T-cell memory formation after mild COVID-19. Using its own MiXCR run on the 5' RACE reads, TCRdb lists one record per CDR3 protein. The sample lists fewer than 400,000 distinct CDR3 sequences; approximately 16% were seen once. The sample taken for sequencing was PBMCs or a T cell subset sorted from them (not recorded which). The receptor set was obtained from a man aged 18 to 35 who had mild COVID-19 (a few samples of this study predate the infection). Cell type and time point are not known. CDR3s include the opening cysteine and the closing phenylalanine or tryptophan. D genes are given only for firm matches. Size values are once, few and many counts, or a class for expanded clones, and some rows have none.

V gene,J gene,clone size,D gene,CDR3 protein,CDR3 DNA
TRBV28,TRBJ2-5,few,TRBD1,CASSFFLTGANQETQYF,TGTGCCAGCAGTTTCTTCCTGACAGGGGCGAATCAAGAGACCCAGTACTTC
TRBV20-1,TRBJ2-3,few,TRBD2,CSAREGCWTSGGDTQYF,TGCAGTGCTAGGGAAGGGTGTTGGACTAGCGGGGGAGATACGCAGTATTTT
TRBV4-3,TRBJ1-2,-,-,CASSVAGTNYGYTF,TGCGCCAGCAGCGTCGCCGGGACCAACTATGGCTACACCTTC
TRBV10-2,TRBJ1-5,few,-,CASSESSSGNQPQHF,TGCGCCAGCAGTGAGAGCAGCAGCGGCAATCAGCCCCAGCATTTT
TRBV15,TRBJ2-3,few,TRBD1,CATSTGTGPSTDTQYF,TGTGCCACCAGCACCGGGACAGGTCCCAGCACAGATACGCAGTATTTT
TRBV5-1,TRBJ2-3,few,TRBD2,CASSPLAGERDTQYF,TGCGCCAGCAGCCCCCTAGCGGGGGAGAGAGATACGCAGTATTTT
TRBV5-1,TRBJ2-6,once,-,CASSLDPGSSGANVLTF,TGCGCCAGCAGCTTGGATCCCGGCTCCTCTGGGGCCAACGTCCTGACTTTC
TRBV19,TRBJ1-5,-,-,CASSSRGDGAKPQHF,TGTGCCAGTAGTTCCAGAGGGGACGGCGCGAAGCCCCAGCATTTT
TRBV20-1,TRBJ2-1,few,-,CSAPHPSGNNEQFF,TGCAGTGCCCCGCATCCCTCCGGCAACAATGAGCAGTTCTTC
TRBV27,TRBJ1-2,once,-,CASSLTPQGYGYTF,TGTGCCAGCAGTTTAACGCCACAGGGTTACGGCTACACCTTC
TRBV20-1,TRBJ2-1,-,TRBD2,CSARWGGYYNEQFF,TGCAGTGCTAGGTGGGGGGGGTACTACAATGAGCAGTTCTTC
TRBV4-2,TRBJ2-3,-,-,CASSPGTHTQYF,TGTGCCAGCAGTCCTGGGACTCATACGCAGTATTTT
TRBV5-1,TRBJ2-2,-,-,CASSLDVRGFTGELFF,TGCGCCAGCAGCTTGGATGTGAGGGGCTTCACCGGGGAGCTGTTTTTT
TRBV5-1,TRBJ2-4,few,-,CASSNSGSNIQYF,TGCGCCAGCAGCAATTCGGGGTCAAACATTCAGTACTTC
TRBV5-5,TRBJ1-2,-,TRBD1,CASSLDAGGAYGYTF,TGTGCCAGCAGCTTGGATGCAGGGGGCGCGTATGGCTACACCTTC
TRBV7-2,TRBJ1-2,-,-,CASSFTVGGYTF,TGTGCCAGCAGCTTTACGGTCGGTGGCTACACCTTC
TRBV5-1,TRBJ2-3,many,-,CASSFGGGTDTQYF,TGTGCCAGCAGCTTTGGAGGGGGCACAGATACGCAGTATTTT
TRBV6-5,TRBJ2-1,few,-,CASSYFSVSFF,TGTGCCAGCAGTTACTTTAGCGTTTCGTTCTTC
TRBV5-1,TRBJ1-4,few,TRBD1,CASSIGTGAGDEKLFF,TGCGCCAGCAGCATCGGGACAGGGGCCGGGGATGAAAAACTGTTTTTT
TRBV6-6,TRBJ2-7,few,TRBD1,CASRRQGADEQYF,TGTGCCAGCAGAAGACAGGGGGCCGACGAGCAGTACTTC
TRBV20-1,TRBJ1-5,-,-,CSARLTDGNQPQHF,TGCAGTGCTAGATTGACGGACGGCAATCAGCCCCAGCATTTT
TRBV30,TRBJ2-3,-,-,CAWSPTPPTQYF,TGTGCCTGGAGTCCGACACCTCCTACGCAGTATTTT
TRBV20-1,TRBJ1-1,few,-,CSARGRLLTEAFF,TGCAGTGCTAGAGGTCGGTTATTGACTGAAGCTTTCTTT
TRBV7-2,TRBJ2-3,few,TRBD2,CASSLGGGGGTDTQYF,TGTGCCAGCAGCTTAGGAGGCGGGGGTGGCACAGATACGCAGTATTTT
TRBV28,TRBJ2-1,-,TRBD2,CASRLAGGPKFF,TGTGCCAGCAGACTAGCGGGGGGGCCTAAGTTCTTC
TRBV6-2/TRBV6-3,TRBJ2-2,few,-,CASSSWTDNTGELFF,TGTGCCAGCAGTTCTTGGACAGATAACACCGGGGAGCTGTTTTTT
TRBV29-1,TRBJ2-5,few,-,CSVGPSLKETQYF,TGCAGCGTTGGTCCAAGTTTAAAAGAGACCCAGTACTTC
TRBV2,TRBJ2-1,-,TRBD1,CASSGQGPGQFF,TGTGCCAGCAGTGGACAGGGGCCGGGGCAGTTCTTC
TRBV6-5,TRBJ1-1,few,TRBD1,CASSYSGTVDTEAFF,TGTGCCAGCAGTTACTCCGGGACAGTGGACACTGAAGCTTTCTTT
TRBV7-3,TRBJ2-1,many,-,CASSLWARANNEQFF,TGTGCCAGCAGCTTATGGGCGCGGGCTAACAATGAGCAGTTCTTC
TRBV5-1,TRBJ1-3,few,TRBD1,CASSRLQGAGNTIYF,TGCGCCAGCAGCAGGTTACAGGGGGCTGGAAACACCATATATTTT